This T cell receptor (beta chain) was identified during a study of cytomegalovirus exposure and HLA in healthy donors. Background on the study: The roughly 120 million unique TCR beta sequences, from about 190 million T cells, were found by an earlier analysis. Study-level findings and limits: Altogether, some 160 TCR beta chains were recorded as cytomegalovirus-associated. Relative to equally common others, HLA-associated TCR beta chains showed greater clonal expansion in a later analysis.

The primer mix had 60 Vbeta and 13 Jbeta primers. Data came from immunoSEQ multiplex PCR; TCRdb stores just in-frame clones and leaves some out. The sample records 150,000 to 250,000 clones, less than 85% being singletons. Worth noting for this clone: The antigen is undetermined.

The source material was PBMCs. The sequence came from a girl aged 5-17 years in good health and CMV-seropositive.

CDR3 DNA sequence: TGTGCCAGCAGCGCGGGACAGGTTTATAATTCACCCCTCCACTTT. Its translation: CASSAGQVYNSPLHF. The V gene is TRBV9, the J gene TRBJ1-6, with 8 nucleotides matching TRBD1. Germline lookup yields CDR1 SGDLS and CDR2 YYNGEE. V shed 3 bases, J shed 4 bases, and the junction held 3 bases outside the gene matches. The CDR3 runs 15 residues. The full variable domain, with the rest looked up from reference TRBV9 and TRBJ1-6, is DSGVTQTPKHLITATGQRVTLRCSPRSGDLSVYWYQQSLDQGLQFLIQYYNGEERAKGNILERFSAQQFPDLHSELNLSSLELGDSALYFCASSAGQVYNSPLHFGNGTRLTVT.